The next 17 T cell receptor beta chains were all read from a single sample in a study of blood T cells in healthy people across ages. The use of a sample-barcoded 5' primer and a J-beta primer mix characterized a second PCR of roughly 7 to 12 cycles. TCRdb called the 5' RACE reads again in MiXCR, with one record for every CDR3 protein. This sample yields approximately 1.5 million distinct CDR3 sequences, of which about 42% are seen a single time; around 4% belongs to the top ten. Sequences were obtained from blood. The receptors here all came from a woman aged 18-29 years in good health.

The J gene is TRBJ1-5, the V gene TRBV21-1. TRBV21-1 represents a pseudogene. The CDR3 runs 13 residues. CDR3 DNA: TGTGCCAGCAGCAAAGTCAGCAATCAGCCCCAGCATTTT. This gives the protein CASSKVSNQPQHF.

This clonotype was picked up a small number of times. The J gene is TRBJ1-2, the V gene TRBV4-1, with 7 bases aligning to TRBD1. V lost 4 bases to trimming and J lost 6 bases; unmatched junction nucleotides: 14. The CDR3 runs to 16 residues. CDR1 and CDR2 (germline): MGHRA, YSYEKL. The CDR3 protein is CASSLPTGRLTHGYTF. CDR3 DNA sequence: TGCGCCAGCAGCCTTCCGACAGGGAGATTGACCCATGGCTACACCTTC.

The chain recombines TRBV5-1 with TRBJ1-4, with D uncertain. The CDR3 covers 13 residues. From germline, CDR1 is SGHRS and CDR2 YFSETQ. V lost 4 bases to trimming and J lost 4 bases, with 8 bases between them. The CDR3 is CASSPTLNEKLFF. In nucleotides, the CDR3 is TGCGCCAGCAGCCCGACACTTAATGAAAAACTGTTTTTT.

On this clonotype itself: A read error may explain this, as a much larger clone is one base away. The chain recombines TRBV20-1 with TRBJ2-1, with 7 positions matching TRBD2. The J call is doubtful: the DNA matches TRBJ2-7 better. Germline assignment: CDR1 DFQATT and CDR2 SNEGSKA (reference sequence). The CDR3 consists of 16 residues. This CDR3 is CSARAQRVAGGDEQYF. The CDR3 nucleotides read TGCAGTGCTAGGGCCCAGAGAGTAGCGGGTGGCGATGAGCAGTACTTC.

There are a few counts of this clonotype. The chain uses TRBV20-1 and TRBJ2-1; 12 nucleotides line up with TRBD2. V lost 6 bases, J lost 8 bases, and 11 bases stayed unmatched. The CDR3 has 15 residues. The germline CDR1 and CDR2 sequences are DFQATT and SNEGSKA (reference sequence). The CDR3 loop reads CSAPQPSGGGYEQFF. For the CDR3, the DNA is TGCAGTGCCCCCCAACCTAGCGGGGGGGGCTATGAGCAGTTCTTC.

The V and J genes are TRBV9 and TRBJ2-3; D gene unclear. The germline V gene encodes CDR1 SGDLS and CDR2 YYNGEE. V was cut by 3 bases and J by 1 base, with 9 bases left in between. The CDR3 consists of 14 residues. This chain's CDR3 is CASSGTSRTDTQYF. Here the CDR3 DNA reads TGTGCCAGCAGCGGCACGTCTCGCACAGATACGCAGTATTTT. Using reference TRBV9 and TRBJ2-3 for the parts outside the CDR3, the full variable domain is DSGVTQTPKHLITATGQRVTLRCSPRSGDLSVYWYQQSLDQGLQFLIQYYNGEERAKGNILERFSAQQFPDLHSELNLSSLELGDSALYFCASSGTSRTDTQYFGPGTRLTVL.

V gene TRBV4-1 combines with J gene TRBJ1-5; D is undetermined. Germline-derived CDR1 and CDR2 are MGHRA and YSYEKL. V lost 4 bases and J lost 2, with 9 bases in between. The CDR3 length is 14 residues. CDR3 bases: TGCGCCAGCAGCCCTATCTTGGGCAATCAGCCCCAGCATTTT. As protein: CASSPILGNQPQHF.

CDR3 in DNA: TGTGCCAGCAGCCAAGATCCACTAAAGCGCTACACCTTC. Residues: CASSQDPLKRYTF. The chain is built from TRBV4-2 and TRBJ1-2; D not resolved. The germline gives CDR1 LGHNA, CDR2 YNFKEQ. The germline V and J ends were trimmed by 0 bases and 9 bases, with 11 bases remaining between them. CDR3 length: 13 residues.

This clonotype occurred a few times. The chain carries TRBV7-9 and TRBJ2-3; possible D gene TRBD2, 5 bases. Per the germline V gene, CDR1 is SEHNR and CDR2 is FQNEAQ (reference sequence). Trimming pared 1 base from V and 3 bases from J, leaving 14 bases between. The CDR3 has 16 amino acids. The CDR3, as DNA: TGTGCCAGCAGCTTAGATCGAAGTTCGGGGACAGATACGCAGTATTTT. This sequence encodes CASSLDRSSGTDTQYF.

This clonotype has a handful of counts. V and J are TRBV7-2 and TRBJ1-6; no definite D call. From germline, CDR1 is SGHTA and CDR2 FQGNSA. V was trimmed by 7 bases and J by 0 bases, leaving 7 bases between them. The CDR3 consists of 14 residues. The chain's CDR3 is CASKGSSYNSPLHF. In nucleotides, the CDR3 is TGTGCCAGCAAGGGAAGCTCCTATAATTCACCCCTCCACTTT.

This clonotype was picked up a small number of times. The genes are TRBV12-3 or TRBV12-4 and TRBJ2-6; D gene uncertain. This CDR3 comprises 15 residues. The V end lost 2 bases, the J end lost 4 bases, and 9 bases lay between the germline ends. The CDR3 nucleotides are TGTGCCAGCAGTTTATTTGGGTTAGGGGCCAACGTCCTGACTTTC. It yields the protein CASSLFGLGANVLTF.

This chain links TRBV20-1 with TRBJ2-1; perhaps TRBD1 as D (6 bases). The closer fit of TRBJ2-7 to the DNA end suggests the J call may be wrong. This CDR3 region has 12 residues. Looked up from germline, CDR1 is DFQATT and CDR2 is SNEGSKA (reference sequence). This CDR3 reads CSALTGYNEQYF. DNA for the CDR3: TGCAGTGCCCTTACAGGGTACAATGAGCAGTACTTC.

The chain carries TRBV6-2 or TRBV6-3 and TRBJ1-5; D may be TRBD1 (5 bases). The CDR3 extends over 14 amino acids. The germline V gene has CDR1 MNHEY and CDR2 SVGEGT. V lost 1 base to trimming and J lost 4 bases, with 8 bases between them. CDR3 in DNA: TGTGCCAGCAGTTACTTCCGGGGGAATCAGCCCCAGCATTTT. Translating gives CASSYFRGNQPQHF.

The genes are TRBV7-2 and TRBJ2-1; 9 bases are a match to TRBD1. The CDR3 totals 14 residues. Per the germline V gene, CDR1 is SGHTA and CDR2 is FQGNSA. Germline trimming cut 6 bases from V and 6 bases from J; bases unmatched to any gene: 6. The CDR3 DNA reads TGTGCCAGCAGTGGAAGGGACAGGGCCAATGAGCAGTTCTTC. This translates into CASSGRDRANEQFF.

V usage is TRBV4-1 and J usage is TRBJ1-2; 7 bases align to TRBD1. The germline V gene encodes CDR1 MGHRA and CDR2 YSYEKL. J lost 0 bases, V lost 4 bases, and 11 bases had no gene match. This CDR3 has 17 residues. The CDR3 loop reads CASSRGTDYLTNYGYTF. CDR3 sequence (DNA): TGCGCCAGCAGCCGCGGGACAGACTACCTTACTAACTATGGCTACACCTTC.

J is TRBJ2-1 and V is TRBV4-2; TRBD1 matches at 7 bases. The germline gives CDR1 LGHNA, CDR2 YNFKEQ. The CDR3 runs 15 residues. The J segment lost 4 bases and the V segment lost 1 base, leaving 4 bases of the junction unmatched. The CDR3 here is CASSQVGTAYNEQFF. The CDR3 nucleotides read TGTGCCAGCAGCCAAGTTGGGACAGCGTACAATGAGCAGTTCTTC.

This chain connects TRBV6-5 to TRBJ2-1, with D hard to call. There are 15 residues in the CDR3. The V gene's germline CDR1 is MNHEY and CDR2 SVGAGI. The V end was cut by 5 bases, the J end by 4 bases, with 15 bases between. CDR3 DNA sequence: TGTGCCAGCAGTGCCGGGCATCCGCAATACAATGAGCAGTTCTTC. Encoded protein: CASSAGHPQYNEQFF.